Sequencing of this T cell receptor (beta chain) was carried out in a study of blood T cell repertoires in COVID-19 (TCRdb year 2020). About the full investigation: Collaborator samples came from the United States, Italy and Spain and covered acute and convalescent phases of COVID-19. The samples were drawn from the first 160 participants of the ongoing ImmuneRACE study and from 1,254 subjects provided by 6 global collaborators. A de-identified subject ID, COVID-19 status, age in years and sex were almost always included in the sample metadata. Where HLA class I and class II types were available, the types were taken from metadata supplied by the sample provider, not from assay-based typing. The repertoires were released in a freely available public database intended as a resource for research on the immune response to SARS-CoV-2. The material from the prospective study consisted of cDNA or gDNA derived from T cells, B-cell-depleted T cells, or PBMCs. The dataset comprised deeply sampled blood TCRbeta repertoires from subjects exposed to, actively infected with, or recovered from COVID-19. Overall study results and their limits: The amount of clinical and demographic metadata varied by source and participant and was provided uncurated.

The immunoSEQ Assay, a bias-controlled multiplex PCR, was used to amplify TCRbeta CDR3 regions from genomic DNA. As for the authors' bioinformatics: The number of nucleated cells in each sample was estimated from the amplification of reference gene primers within the assay. Sequence reads were collapsed and filtered to measure the absolute abundance of every unique TCRbeta CDR3 rearrangement. Productive Simpson clonality was computed per sample as the square root of Simpson's diversity index over productive rearrangements. TCRdb obtained this table from immuneACCESS and retained in-frame rearrangements with V and J assigned. These tables miss some clones; where compared with another copy, unresolved V genes account for less than half of the shortfall, and the remainder is unexplained. V, J and clone size derive from that table, while D and trimming were established from the DNA sequence. Within this sample are some 210,000 clones, with about 90% of them counted one time only. Around 0.84% of the sample belongs to the ten largest clones.

As for this clone: Its antigen specificity is not known. Per-base quality was not reported, and no clone a single base away is much larger than it.

A distance of 14 bases separates the germline ends of V and J, which lose 2 bases and 7 bases respectively. From its cysteine to its phenylalanine, the CDR3 spans 14 amino acids. Only the CDR3 DNA stays, 42 bases, in frame from base 1. The germline V gene (reference sequence) provides CDR1 SEHNR and CDR2 FQNEAQ. One collaborating source in Seattle enrolled patients during active infection and followed them longitudinally through the course of disease. Collaborating institutions collected whole blood in K2EDTA tubes following their own protocols. For TCRbeta analysis, collaborator samples were shipped as frozen whole blood, as isolated PBMCs, or as DNA extracted from either sample type.

This sequence originates from a man aged 55 to 70 with COVID-19, enrolled during active disease. The sample taken for sequencing was peripheral blood. The chain was built from TRBV7-9 and TRBJ1-2, and possibly TRBD1, on 6 matching bases. This receptor carries the CDR3 CASSLTGPHGGYTF. The DNA sequence reads TGTGCCAGCAGCTTAACAGGGCCTCACGGTGGCTACACCTTC.